Each of the 8 T cell receptor beta chains below was sequenced from the same sample in a study of T cells after yellow fever vaccination. TCRdb analysed the 5' RACE reads with MiXCR anew, one entry per CDR3 protein. The sample lists hundreds of thousands of distinct CDR3 sequences, approximately 13% occurring once. Source: PBMCs, taken on the day of the yellow fever booster vaccination. These receptor sequences come from a young man who received the YFV17D yellow fever vaccine.

At least ten counts were recorded for this clonotype. V gene TRBV7-6 combines with J gene TRBJ2-5; either TRBD1 or TRBD2 may supply D (5 bases each). Trimming took 1 base from V and 2 from J, leaving 11 bases between them. This CDR3 is built from 15 residues. Germline V gene lookup returns CDR1 SGHVS and CDR2 FNYEAQ. The CDR3 reads CASSLEGRGQETQYF. The CDR3 nucleotides read TGTGCCAGCAGCTTAGAGGGACGCGGGCAAGAGACCCAGTACTTC. The full variable domain, rest sourced from reference TRBV7-6 and TRBJ2-5, is GAGVSQSPRYKVTKRGQDVALRCDPISGHVSLYWYRQALGQGPEFLTYFNYEAQQDKSGLPNDRFSAERPEGSISTLTIQRTEQRDSAMYRCASSLEGRGQETQYFGPGTRLLVL.

The chain joins TRBV20-1 to TRBJ2-7; 7 bases map to TRBD1. Germline assignment: CDR1 DFQATT and CDR2 SNEGSKA (reference sequence). The CDR3 is 15 residues long. Trimming removed 6 bases from V and 6 bases from J; junction bases left unmatched: 17. CDR3 sequence reads: CSAQTPRDRVSEQYF. CDR3 coding DNA: TGCAGTGCGCAGACTCCGCGTGACAGGGTATCCGAGCAGTACTTC.

V gene TRBV24-1 combines with J gene TRBJ2-2, with 9 bases fitting TRBD1. Germline V CDR1 and CDR2: KGHDR, SFDVKD. This CDR3 comprises 17 residues. With 1 base clipped from V and 0 bases from J, the junction kept 2 bases outside the gene matches. The CDR3 bases are TGTGCCACCAGTGATTTTCGACAGGGGGCGAACACCGGGGAGCTGTTTTTT. It encodes CATSDFRQGANTGELFF.

The chain carries TRBV5-5 and TRBJ1-2, with 7 bases that match TRBD1. V lost 4 bases to trimming and J lost 5 bases; unmatched junction nucleotides: 14. This CDR3 has 16 residues. The germline V gene encodes CDR1 SGHKS and CDR2 YYEKEE (reference sequence). The CDR3 here is CASSLAGQPGIYGYTF. The DNA of the CDR3 is TGTGCCAGCAGCCTCGCGGGACAGCCTGGTATTTATGGCTACACCTTC.

This clonotype was counted many times. This chain links TRBV5-6 with TRBJ2-1; D is perhaps TRBD2 (5 bases). V was clipped by 4 bases and J by 5 bases, with 13 bases between them. In germline, CDR1 is SGHDT, CDR2 YYEEEE. The CDR3 runs 14 residues. CDR3 amino acids: CASSPSGDNNEQFF. The CDR3 DNA follows: TGTGCCAGCAGCCCATCCGGGGATAACAATGAGCAGTTCTTC.

This chain links TRBV9 with TRBJ1-1; no reliable D call. The CDR3 contains 14 residues. In germline, CDR1 is SGDLS, CDR2 YYNGEE. Between the trimmed V and J ends, which lost 4 bases and 1 base, there was a span of 11 bases. The DNA of the CDR3 is TGTGCCAGCAGCTTTAGTGGAGAGAACACTGAAGCTTTCTTT. Its protein product is CASSFSGENTEAFF.

This clonotype was found a few times. The rearrangement uses TRBV6-4 and TRBJ2-7; 7 nucleotides line up with TRBD1. The CDR3 length is 15 residues. J lost 3 bases, V lost 3 bases, and 8 bases had no gene match. The germline CDR1 and CDR2 sequences are MRHNA and SNTAGT. CDR3 sequence: CASSEGRTGIYEQYF. The CDR3 region has the DNA TGTGCCAGCAGTGAAGGTCGGACAGGAATCTACGAGCAGTACTTC.

This clonotype was seen many times. This sequence joins TRBV29-1 and TRBJ2-3; tentatively, D is TRBD1 or TRBD2 (5 bases each). The CDR3 extends over 14 amino acids. V lost 1 base and J lost 4, with 12 bases in between. Germline loops: CDR1 SQVTM, CDR2 ANQGSEA. CDR3 coding DNA: TGCAGCGTTGAAGTGGGTGAGGGGCCAGATACGCAGTATTTT. Residues: CSVEVGEGPDTQYF.